Here is one T cell receptor (beta chain) with its context. What it binds is unknown. The sample is drawn from a study of cytomegalovirus exposure and HLA in healthy donors. Study information: Earlier findings included approximately 120 million unique TCR beta sequences obtained from 150 million to 200 million T cells.

Healthy bone marrow donors supplied every sample. This CDR3 has 13 amino acids. V shed 7 bases and J shed 5 bases, with 9 bases lying between them. The germline V gene has CDR1 MDHEN and CDR2 SYDVKM. Findings and caveats of the study: As was reported, the classifier diagnosed cytomegalovirus status with high specificity and sensitivity. For most subjects, TCR beta sequences were reported to predict HLA-A and HLA-B alleles with accuracy.

Primers: 60 Vbeta forward and 13 Jbeta reverse. The protocol was immunoSEQ multiplex PCR, while the TCRdb copy is restricted to in-frame clones and leaves out a portion. Of over 65,000 clones in the sample, around 67% were seen once. The TCR sequence derives from a woman in her forties or fifties in good health and CMV-seropositive. The source material was PBMCs. The chain employs TRBV28 and TRBJ1-6, with D perhaps TRBD1 (5 bases). The CDR3 region is CASNGHNNSPLHF. The CDR3 coding sequence is TGTGCCAGCAATGGACACAATAATTCACCCCTCCACTTT.